Included here is one TCR beta chain sequence, with context. This clonotype turned up a few times. Its antigen has not been determined. The sample holds no much larger clone one base away, and base qualities are not on file. Its CDR3 holds 17 amino acids, cysteine through phenylalanine. Only the CDR3 region is kept as DNA, spanning 51 bases read in frame from base 1. As encoded in the germline V gene, CDR1 is LGHNA while CDR2 is YNFKEQ. Trimming costs V 0 bases and J 3 bases, and their ends lie 15 bases apart. The data were taken from a study of T-cell reconstitution after alpha-beta-depleted transplantation in children listed by TCRdb under 2016. About the investigation overall: Using TCR repertoire profiling, the study quantitatively followed how T-cell immune reconstitution unfolded in children after TCRalphabeta/CD19-depleted allogeneic hematopoietic cell transplantation.

Libraries were made using PCR. Sequencing took place on an Illumina HiSeq 2500. To normalize quantification of the TCRbeta repertoire, the TCR libraries were built with molecular barcoding that relied on unique molecular identifiers. TCRdb took the public reads, trimmed them with fastp at Q25, ran MiXCR for clone calling and kept in-frame beta chains. Rows with one shared CDR3 protein collapse into an entry with the most common genes and DNA. The sample includes nearly 550,000 distinct CDR3 sequences, with around 17% observed a single time. The ten top clones hold around 3.3% of the sample. The V and J segments used are TRBV4-2 and TRBJ1-3; possibly the D gene is TRBD1, per 5 matching bases. Material: PBMCs from the stem cell graft donor, obtained from the stem cell graft. The TCR originated in a human donor who donated a stem cell graft to a child with acute lymphoblastic leukemia. CDR3 reads: CASSQDPRWGNGNTIYF. The bases read TGTGCCAGCAGCCAAGATCCCCGGTGGGGGAATGGAAACACCATATATTTT.